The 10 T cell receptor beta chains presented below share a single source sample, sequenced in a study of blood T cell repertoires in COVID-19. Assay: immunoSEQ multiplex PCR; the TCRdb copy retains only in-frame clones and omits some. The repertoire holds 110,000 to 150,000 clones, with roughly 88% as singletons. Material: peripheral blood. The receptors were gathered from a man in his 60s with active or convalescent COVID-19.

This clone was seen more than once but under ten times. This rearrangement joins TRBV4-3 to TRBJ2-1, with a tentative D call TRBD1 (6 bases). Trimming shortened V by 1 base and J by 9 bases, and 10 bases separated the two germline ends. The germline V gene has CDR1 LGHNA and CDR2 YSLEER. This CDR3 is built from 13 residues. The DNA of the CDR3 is TGCGCCAGCAGCCAAGGGGGACATAGTGAGCAGTTCTTC. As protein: CASSQGGHSEQFF.

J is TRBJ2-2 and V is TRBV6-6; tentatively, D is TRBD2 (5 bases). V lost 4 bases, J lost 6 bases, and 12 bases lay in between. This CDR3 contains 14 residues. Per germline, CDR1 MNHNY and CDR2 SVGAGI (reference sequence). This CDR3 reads CASSFNSDSGELFF. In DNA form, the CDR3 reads TGTGCCAGCAGTTTCAATAGCGATTCCGGGGAGCTGTTTTTT.

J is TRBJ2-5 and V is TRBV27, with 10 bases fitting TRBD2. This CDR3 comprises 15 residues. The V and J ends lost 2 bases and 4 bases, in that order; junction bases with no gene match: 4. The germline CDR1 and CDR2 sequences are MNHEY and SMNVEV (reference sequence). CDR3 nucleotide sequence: TGTGCCAGCAGTTTAGCGCTAGCGGGAGCAGAGACCCAGTACTTC. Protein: CASSLALAGAETQYF.

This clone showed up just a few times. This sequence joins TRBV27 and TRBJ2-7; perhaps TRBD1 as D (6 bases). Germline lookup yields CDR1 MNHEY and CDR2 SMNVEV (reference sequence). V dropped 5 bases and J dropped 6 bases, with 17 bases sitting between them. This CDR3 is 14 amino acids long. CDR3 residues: CASSPGTYGSEQYF. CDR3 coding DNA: TGTGCCAGCAGTCCCGGGACATATGGAAGCGAGCAGTACTTC.

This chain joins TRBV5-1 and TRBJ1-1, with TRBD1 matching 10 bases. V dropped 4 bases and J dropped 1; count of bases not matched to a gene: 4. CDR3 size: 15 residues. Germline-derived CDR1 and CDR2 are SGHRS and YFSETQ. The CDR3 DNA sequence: TGCGCCAGCAGCCCACGACAGGGGGCGAACACTGAAGCTTTCTTT. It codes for CASSPRQGANTEAFF.

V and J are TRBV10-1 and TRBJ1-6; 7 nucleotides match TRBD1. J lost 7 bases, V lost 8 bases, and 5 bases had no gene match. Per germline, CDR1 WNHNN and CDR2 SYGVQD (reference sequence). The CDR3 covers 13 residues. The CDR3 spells CASGGQSNSPLHF. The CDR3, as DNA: TGCGCCAGCGGGGGACAGTCGAATTCACCCCTCCACTTT.

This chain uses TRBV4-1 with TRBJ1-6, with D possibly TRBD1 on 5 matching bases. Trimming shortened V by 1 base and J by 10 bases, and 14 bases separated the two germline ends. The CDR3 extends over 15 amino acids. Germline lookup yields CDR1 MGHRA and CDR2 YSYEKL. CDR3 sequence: CASSQGGGVGSPLHF. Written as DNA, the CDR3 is TGCGCCAGCAGCCAAGGGGGGGGTGTCGGGTCACCCCTCCACTTT.

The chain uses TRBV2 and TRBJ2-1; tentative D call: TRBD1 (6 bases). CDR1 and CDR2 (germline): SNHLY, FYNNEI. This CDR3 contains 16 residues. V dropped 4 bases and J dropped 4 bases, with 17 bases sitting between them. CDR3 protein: CASSVRWDTKYNEQFF. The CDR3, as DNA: TGTGCCAGCAGTGTCCGTTGGGACACGAAATACAATGAGCAGTTCTTC.

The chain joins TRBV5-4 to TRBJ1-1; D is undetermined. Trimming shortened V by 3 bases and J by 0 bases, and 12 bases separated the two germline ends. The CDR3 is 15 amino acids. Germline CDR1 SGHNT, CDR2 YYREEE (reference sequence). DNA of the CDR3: TGTGCCAGCAGCTCCCAGGCCCCAATGAACACTGAAGCTTTCTTT. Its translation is CASSSQAPMNTEAFF. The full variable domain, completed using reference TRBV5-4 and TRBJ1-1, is ETGVTQSPTHLIKTRGQQVTLRCSSQSGHNTVSWYQQALGQGPQFIFQYYREEENGRGNFPPRFSGLQFPNYSSELNVNALELDDSALYLCASSSQAPMNTEAFFGQGTRLTVV.

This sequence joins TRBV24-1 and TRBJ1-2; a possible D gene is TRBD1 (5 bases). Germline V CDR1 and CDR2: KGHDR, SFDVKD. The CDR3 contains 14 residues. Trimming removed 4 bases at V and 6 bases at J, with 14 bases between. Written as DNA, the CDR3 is TGTGCCACCAGTGACAGTAGGACGGACAATGGCTACACCTTC. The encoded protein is CATSDSRTDNGYTF.